The clone carrying this TCR beta chain was observed a few times. The antigen is unknown. This entry belongs to a study of a mutant IDH1 vaccine in newly diagnosed glioma. Specified time point: week 35, safety follow-up. The investigators gave 300 ug of mutant IDH1 20-mer peptide in each vaccine dose, together with topical imiquimod. Clones were read by immunoSEQ multiplex PCR, and TCRdb kept only the in-frame ones, dropping some. The table lists some 61,000 clones, 84% of them singletons, with over 9.5% in the top ten. The sample here was PBMCs, taken from a glioma patient whose treatment included an IDH1 peptide vaccine. The TCR comes from a man younger than 30 with glioma.

The CDR3 DNA sequence: TGCGCCAGCAGCCCCCCCCCGTCCCCCCGAGGGACTGAAGCTTTCTTT. As protein: CASSPPPSPRGTEAFF. V gene TRBV4-3 combines with J gene TRBJ1-1; no clear D gene. The V gene lost 4 bases and the J gene lost 5 bases, with 20 bases spanning the gap. Germline-derived CDR1 and CDR2 are LGHNA and YSLEER. CDR3 size: 16 residues.